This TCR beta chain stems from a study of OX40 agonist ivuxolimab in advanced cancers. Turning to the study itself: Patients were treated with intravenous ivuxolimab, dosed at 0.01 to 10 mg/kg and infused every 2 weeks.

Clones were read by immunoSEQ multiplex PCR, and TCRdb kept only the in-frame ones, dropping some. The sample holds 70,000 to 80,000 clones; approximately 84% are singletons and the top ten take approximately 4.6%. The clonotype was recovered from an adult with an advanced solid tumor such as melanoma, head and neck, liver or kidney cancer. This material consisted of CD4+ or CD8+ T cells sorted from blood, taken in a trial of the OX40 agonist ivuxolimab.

The CDR3 is CAWSPYGGGTDTQYF. The CDR3 nucleotides read TGTGCCTGGAGTCCCTATGGAGGGGGAACAGATACGCAGTATTTT. This rearrangement joins TRBV30 to TRBJ2-3; D is tentatively TRBD1 or TRBD2 (6 bases each). Per the germline V gene, CDR1 is GTSNPN and CDR2 is SVGIG (reference sequence). The CDR3 is made up of 15 amino acids. The V gene lost 2 bases and the J gene lost 3 bases, with 15 bases spanning the gap.